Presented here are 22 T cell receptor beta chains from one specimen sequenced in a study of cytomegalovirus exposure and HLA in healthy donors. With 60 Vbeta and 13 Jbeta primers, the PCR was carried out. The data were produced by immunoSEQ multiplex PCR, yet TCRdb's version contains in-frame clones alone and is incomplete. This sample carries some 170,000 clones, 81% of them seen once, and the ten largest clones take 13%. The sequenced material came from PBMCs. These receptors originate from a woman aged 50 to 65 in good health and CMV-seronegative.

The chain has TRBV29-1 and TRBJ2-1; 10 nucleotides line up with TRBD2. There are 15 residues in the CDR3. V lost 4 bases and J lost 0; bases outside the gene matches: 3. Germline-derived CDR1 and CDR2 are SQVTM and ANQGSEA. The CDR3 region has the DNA TGCAGCGTTGTTTCTAGCGGGAGCTCCTACAATGAGCAGTTCTTC. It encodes CSVVSSGSSYNEQFF.

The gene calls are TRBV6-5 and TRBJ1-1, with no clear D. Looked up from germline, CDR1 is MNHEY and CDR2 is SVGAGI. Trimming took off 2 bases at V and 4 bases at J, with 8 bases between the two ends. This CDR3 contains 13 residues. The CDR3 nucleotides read TGTGCCAGCAGTTACGCTCGGTTCACTGAAGCTTTCTTT. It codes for CASSYARFTEAFF.

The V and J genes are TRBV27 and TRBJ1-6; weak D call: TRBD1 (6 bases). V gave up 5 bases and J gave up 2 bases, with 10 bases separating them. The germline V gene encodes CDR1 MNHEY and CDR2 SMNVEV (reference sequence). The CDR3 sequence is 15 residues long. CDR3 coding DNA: TGTGCCAGCAGTCGTACAGGGCCCTATAATTCACCCCTCCACTTT. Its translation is CASSRTGPYNSPLHF.

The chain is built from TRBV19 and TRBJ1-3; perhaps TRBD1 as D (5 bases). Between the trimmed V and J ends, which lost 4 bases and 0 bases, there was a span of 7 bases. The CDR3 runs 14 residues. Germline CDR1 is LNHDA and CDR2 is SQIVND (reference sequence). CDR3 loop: CASSTGPSGNTIYF. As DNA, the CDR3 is TGTGCCAGTAGTACAGGGCCCTCTGGAAACACCATATATTTT.

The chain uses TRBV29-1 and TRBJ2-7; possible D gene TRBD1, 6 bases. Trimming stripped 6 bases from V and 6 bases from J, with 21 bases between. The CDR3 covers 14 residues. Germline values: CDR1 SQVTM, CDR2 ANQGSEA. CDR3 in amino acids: CSVTSRDTRIEQYF. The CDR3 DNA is TGCAGCGTCACCTCCCGGGACACCAGAATCGAGCAGTACTTC.

CDR3 loop: CASSPSARPSGRTYEQYF. The CDR3 nucleotides read TGTGCCAGCTCACCGTCTGCCCGCCCTAGCGGGCGTACCTACGAGCAGTACTTC. V usage is TRBV18 and J usage is TRBJ2-7; 8 positions match TRBD2. This CDR3 is 18 amino acids long. V lost 3 bases to trimming and J lost 2 bases; unmatched junction nucleotides: 15. Germline V gives CDR1 KGHSH, CDR2 LQKENI. The full variable domain, its missing parts supplied by reference TRBV18 and TRBJ2-7, is NAGVMQNPRHLVRRRGQEARLRCSPMKGHSHVYWYRQLPEEGLKFMVYLQKENIIDESGMPKERFSAEFPKEGPSILRIQQVVRGDSAAYFCASSPSARPSGRTYEQYFGPGTRLTVT.

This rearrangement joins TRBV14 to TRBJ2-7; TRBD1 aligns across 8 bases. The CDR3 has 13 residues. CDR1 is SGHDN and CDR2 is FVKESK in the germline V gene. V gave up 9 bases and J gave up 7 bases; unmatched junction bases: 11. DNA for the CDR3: TGTGCCAGTATCGGACAGGGAAGTCGAGAGCAGTACTTC. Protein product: CASIGQGSREQYF.

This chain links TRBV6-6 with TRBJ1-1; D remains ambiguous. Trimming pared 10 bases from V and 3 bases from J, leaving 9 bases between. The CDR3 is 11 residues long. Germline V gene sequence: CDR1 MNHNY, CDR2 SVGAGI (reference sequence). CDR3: CATRRDTEAFF. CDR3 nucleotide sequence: TGTGCCACCCGACGGGACACTGAAGCTTTCTTT.

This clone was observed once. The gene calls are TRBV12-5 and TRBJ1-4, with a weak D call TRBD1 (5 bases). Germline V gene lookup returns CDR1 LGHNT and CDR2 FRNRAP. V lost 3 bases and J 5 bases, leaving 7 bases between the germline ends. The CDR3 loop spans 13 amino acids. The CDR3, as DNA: TGTGCTAGTGGTTTTAGACAGAATGAAAAACTGTTTTTT. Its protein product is CASGFRQNEKLFF. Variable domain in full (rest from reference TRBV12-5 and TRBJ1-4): DARVTQTPRHKVTEMGQEVTMRCQPILGHNTVFWYRQTMMQGLELLAYFRNRAPLDDSGMPKDRFSAEMPDATLATLKIQPSEPRDSAVYFCASGFRQNEKLFFGSGTQLSVL.

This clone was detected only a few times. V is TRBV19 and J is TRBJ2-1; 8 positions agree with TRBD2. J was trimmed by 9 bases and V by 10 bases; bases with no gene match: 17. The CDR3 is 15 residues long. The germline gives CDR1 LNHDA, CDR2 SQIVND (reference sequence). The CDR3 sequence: CATYRTSYLLIEQFF. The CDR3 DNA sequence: TGTGCCACTTACCGGACTAGCTACCTCCTCATTGAGCAGTTCTTC.

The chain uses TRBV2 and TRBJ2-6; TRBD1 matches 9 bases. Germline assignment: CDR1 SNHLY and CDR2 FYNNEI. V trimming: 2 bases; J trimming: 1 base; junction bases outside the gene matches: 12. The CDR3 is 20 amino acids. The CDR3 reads CASSESKSTGGVSGANVLTF. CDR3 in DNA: TGTGCCAGCAGTGAAAGTAAGAGCACAGGGGGCGTGTCTGGGGCCAACGTCCTGACTTTC.

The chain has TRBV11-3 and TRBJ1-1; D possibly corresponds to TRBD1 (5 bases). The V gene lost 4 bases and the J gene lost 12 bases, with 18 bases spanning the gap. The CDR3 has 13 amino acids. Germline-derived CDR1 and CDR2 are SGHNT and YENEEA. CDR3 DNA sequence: TGTGCCAGCAGCTCGTCCCGCCAGGGTCGCCCTTTCTTT. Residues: CASSSSRQGRPFF.

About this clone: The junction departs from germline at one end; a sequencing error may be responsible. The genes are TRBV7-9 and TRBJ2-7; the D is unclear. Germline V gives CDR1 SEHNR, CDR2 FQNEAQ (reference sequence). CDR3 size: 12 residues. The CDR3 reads CSSSSHQDEQYF. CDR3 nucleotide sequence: TGTTCCAGCAGCTCCCATCAGGACGAGCAGTACTTC.

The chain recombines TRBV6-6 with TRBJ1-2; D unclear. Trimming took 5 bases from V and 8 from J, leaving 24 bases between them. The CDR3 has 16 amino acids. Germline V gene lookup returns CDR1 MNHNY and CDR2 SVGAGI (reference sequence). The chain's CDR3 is CASSPTSGSTGMGYTF. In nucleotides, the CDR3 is TGTGCCAGCAGTCCCACGTCGGGTAGTACCGGCATGGGCTACACCTTC.

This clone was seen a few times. The CDR3 here is CASSSHGAGRGETQYF. CDR3 sequence (DNA): TGTGCCAGCAGCTCCCACGGAGCGGGGCGGGGAGAGACCCAGTACTTC. The genes are TRBV9 and TRBJ2-5; 7 bases are a match to TRBD2. Trimming took 4 bases from V and 4 from J; bases not matched to a gene: 13. The V gene's germline CDR1 is SGDLS and CDR2 YYNGEE. The CDR3 is made up of 16 amino acids.

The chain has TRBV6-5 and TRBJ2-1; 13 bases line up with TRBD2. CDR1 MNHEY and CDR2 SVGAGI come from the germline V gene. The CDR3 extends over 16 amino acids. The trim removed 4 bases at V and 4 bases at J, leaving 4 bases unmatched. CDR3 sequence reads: CASSSRTSGSYNEQFF. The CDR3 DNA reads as TGTGCCAGCAGTTCCAGGACTAGCGGGAGTTACAATGAGCAGTTCTTC.

Written as DNA, the CDR3 is TGTGCCAGCAGCTTAGCGACGACTAGCGCCTACGAGCAGTACTTC. It codes for CASSLATTSAYEQYF. The gene calls are TRBV7-2 and TRBJ2-7; 8 bases line up with TRBD2. Germline values: CDR1 SGHTA, CDR2 FQGNSA. The ends lost 0 bases at V and 2 bases at J; junction bases unmatched: 3. This CDR3 spans 15 amino acids.

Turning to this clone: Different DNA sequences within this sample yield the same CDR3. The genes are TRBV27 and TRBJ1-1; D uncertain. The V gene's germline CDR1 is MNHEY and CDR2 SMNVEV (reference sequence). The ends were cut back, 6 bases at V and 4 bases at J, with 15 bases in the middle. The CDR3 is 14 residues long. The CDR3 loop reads CASSPSTVSTEAFF. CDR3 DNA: TGTGCCAGCAGCCCGAGTACAGTCAGCACTGAAGCTTTCTTT.

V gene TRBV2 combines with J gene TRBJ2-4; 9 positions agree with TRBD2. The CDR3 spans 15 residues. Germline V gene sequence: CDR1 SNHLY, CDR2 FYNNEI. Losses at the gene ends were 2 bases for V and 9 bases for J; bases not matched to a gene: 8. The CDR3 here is CASSERRGGQGIQYF. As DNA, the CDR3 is TGTGCCAGCAGTGAAAGGCGGGGGGGCCAAGGCATTCAGTACTTC.

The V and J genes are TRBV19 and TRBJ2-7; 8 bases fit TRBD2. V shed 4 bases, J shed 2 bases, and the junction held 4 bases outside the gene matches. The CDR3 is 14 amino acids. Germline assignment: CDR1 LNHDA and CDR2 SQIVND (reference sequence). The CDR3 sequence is CASSSTSGTYEQYF. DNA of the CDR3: TGTGCCAGTAGTAGTACTAGCGGCACCTACGAGCAGTACTTC. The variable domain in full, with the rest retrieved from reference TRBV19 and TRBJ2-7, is DGGITQSPKYLFRKEGQNVTLSCEQNLNHDAMYWYRQDPGQGLRLIYYSQIVNDFQKGDIAEGYSVSREKKESFPLTVTSAQKNPTAFYLCASSSTSGTYEQYFGPGTRLTVT.

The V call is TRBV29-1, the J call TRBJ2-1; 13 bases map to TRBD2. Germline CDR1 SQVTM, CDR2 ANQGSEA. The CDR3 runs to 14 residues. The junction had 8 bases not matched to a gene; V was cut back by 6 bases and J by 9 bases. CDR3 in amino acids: CSVGLAGSFSEQFF. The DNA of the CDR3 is TGCAGCGTGGGACTAGCGGGATCTTTCAGTGAGCAGTTCTTC.

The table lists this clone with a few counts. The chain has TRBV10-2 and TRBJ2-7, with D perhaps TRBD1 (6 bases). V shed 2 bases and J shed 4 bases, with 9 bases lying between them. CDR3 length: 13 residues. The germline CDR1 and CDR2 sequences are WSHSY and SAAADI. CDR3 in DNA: TGCGCCAGCAGTGAGCGACAGGTGTACGAGCAGTACTTC. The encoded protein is CASSERQVYEQYF.